One and the same sample provided the 13 T cell receptor beta chains below, sequenced in a study of technical replicates of blood from a handful of donors. Measured with immunoSEQ multiplex PCR; TCRdb has only the in-frame clones, and not every one. Altogether approximately 73,000 clones are present, approximately 91% being singletons, with the ten largest covering about 0.38%. Sample: T cells isolated from PBMCs. The source is a human donor in good health.

This clone was counted once. The chain combines TRBV7-8 with TRBJ1-2, with D maybe TRBD1 (6 bases). The germline CDR1 and CDR2 sequences are SGHVS and FQNEAQ. The length of the CDR3 is 15 residues. Deletions cut 0 bases from V and 4 bases from J, with 12 bases between. The CDR3, as DNA: TGTGCCAGCAGCTTAGCGAAGGGGGTCTCCTATGGCTACACCTTC. This encodes CASSLAKGVSYGYTF.

This sequence joins TRBV30 and TRBJ1-1; 12 bases are shared with TRBD1. The J segment lost 2 bases and the V segment lost 5 bases, leaving 0 bases of the junction unmatched. CDR3 length: 13 residues. Germline lookup yields CDR1 GTSNPN and CDR2 SVGIG (reference sequence). The CDR3 bases are TGTGCCTGGGGGACAGGGGGCAACACTGAAGCTTTCTTT. This gives the protein CAWGTGGNTEAFF.

V is TRBV6-6 and J is TRBJ1-1; weak D call: TRBD1 (5 bases). CDR1 and CDR2 (germline): MNHNY, SVGAGI (reference sequence). The CDR3 sequence is 14 residues long. V lost 2 bases to trimming and J lost 9 bases, with 16 bases between them. The CDR3: CASSYRSTPGKAFF. The CDR3, as DNA: TGTGCCAGCAGTTACCGGTCAACCCCAGGGAAAGCTTTCTTT.

This chain uses TRBV5-6 with TRBJ2-1; 9 bases are shared with TRBD2. The V and J ends lost 0 bases and 5 bases, in that order; junction bases with no gene match: 3. CDR1 SGHDT and CDR2 YYEEEE come from the germline V gene. This CDR3 contains 15 residues. In DNA, the CDR3 is TGTGCCAGCAGCTTGGGACTAGCGGAGCACAATGAGCAGTTCTTC. Translated, it gives CASSLGLAEHNEQFF.

The chain uses TRBV5-1 and TRBJ2-5, with 12 bases that match TRBD2. The CDR3 spans 15 residues. V was pared by 5 bases and J by 5 bases, with 7 bases of the junction left unmatched. The germline CDR1 and CDR2 sequences are SGHRS and YFSETQ. This CDR3 is CASSIGLAGPETQYF. DNA of the CDR3: TGCGCCAGCAGTATAGGACTAGCGGGACCGGAGACCCAGTACTTC.

This CDR3 reads CASSYLSRGHNEQFF. As DNA, the CDR3 is TGTGCCAGCAGTTACCTTTCCAGGGGGCACAATGAGCAGTTCTTC. J is TRBJ2-1 and V is TRBV6-5; 8 positions agree with TRBD1. Trimming removed 2 bases from V and 5 bases from J; junction bases left unmatched: 5. CDR3 size: 15 residues. CDR1 is MNHEY, CDR2 SVGAGI, per germline.

This rearrangement joins TRBV27 to TRBJ2-7, with 9 bases aligning to TRBD1. CDR1 is MNHEY, CDR2 SMNVEV, per germline (reference sequence). The CDR3 length is 14 residues. V lost 2 bases and J lost 5; bases outside the gene matches: 4. CDR3 in DNA: TGTGCCAGCAGTTTAGGGACAGGGTCCCACGAGCAGTACTTC. Translating it yields CASSLGTGSHEQYF.

This clone was counted a single time. V is TRBV5-1 and J is TRBJ2-7, with D maybe TRBD1 (6 bases). The CDR3 is made up of 14 amino acids. Per germline, CDR1 SGHRS and CDR2 YFSETQ. The germline V and J ends were trimmed by 0 bases and 5 bases, with 12 bases remaining between them. This CDR3 is CASSLAAGAHEQYF. CDR3 bases: TGCGCCAGCAGCTTGGCGGCAGGGGCCCACGAGCAGTACTTC.

V and J are TRBV4-2 and TRBJ2-3; 9 nucleotides match TRBD2. The CDR3 runs 20 residues. The V and J ends lost 0 bases and 0 bases, in that order; junction bases with no gene match: 13. The germline V gene has CDR1 LGHNA and CDR2 YNFKEQ. CDR3 DNA: TGTGCCAGCAGCCAAGACCCAGCGGGAGGAATAGCTGTTAGCACAGATACGCAGTATTTT. Protein product: CASSQDPAGGIAVSTDTQYF.

V usage is TRBV6-5 and J usage is TRBJ2-1; no clear D gene. This CDR3 region has 16 residues. Looked up from germline, CDR1 is MNHEY and CDR2 is SVGAGI. Trimming shortened V by 3 bases and J by 4 bases, and 16 bases separated the two germline ends. Written as DNA, the CDR3 is TGTGCCAGCAGTTATCGTCCCTGGCAGTCATACAATGAGCAGTTCTTC. Encoded protein: CASSYRPWQSYNEQFF.

This clone appeared a single time. The chain uses TRBV6-5 and TRBJ1-2; D ambiguous. V was clipped by 5 bases and J by 8 bases, with 15 bases between them. Germline assignment: CDR1 MNHEY and CDR2 SVGAGI. The CDR3 length is 13 residues. The CDR3 bases are TGTGCCAGCAGTCGCACTAACGGGGAGGGCTACACCTTC. Translation gives CASSRTNGEGYTF.

This clone was observed once. The V gene is TRBV7-2, the J gene TRBJ1-1; 7 positions agree with TRBD1. CDR3 size: 13 residues. V shed 6 bases, J shed 7 bases, and the junction held 8 bases outside the gene matches. In germline, CDR1 is SGHTA, CDR2 FQGNSA. CDR3 in DNA: TGTGCCAGCAGATACAACAGGGGAATTGAAGCTTTCTTT. This codes for CASRYNRGIEAFF.

V and J are TRBV10-2 and TRBJ1-1, with TRBD1 matching 7 bases. Germline-derived CDR1 and CDR2 are WSHSY and SAAADI. The CDR3 runs to 13 residues. After removal of 4 bases from V and 4 bases from J, the junction contained 3 bases not matched to a gene. DNA for the CDR3: TGCGCCAGCAGTGGACAGGGAGGCACTGAAGCTTTCTTT. It yields the protein CASSGQGGTEAFF.